This T cell receptor (beta chain) was captured by sequencing in a study of cytomegalovirus exposure and HLA in healthy donors. Germline trimming cut 7 bases from V and 5 bases from J; bases unmatched to any gene: 8. Germline lookup yields CDR1 LNHDA and CDR2 SQIVND (reference sequence). CDR3 length: 15 residues. Each donor was nominally healthy when sampled (though unrecorded immune exposures were likely). Primers included in the PCR were 60 Vbeta and 13 Jbeta primers. Measured with immunoSEQ multiplex PCR; TCRdb has only the in-frame clones, and not every one. The sample shows about 150,000 clones, 75% to 85% of them seen only once. As to this clone: Antigen: not known.

Study findings and constraints: The authors judged a highly shared variant cluster likely a sequencing artifact. It was reported in a later analysis that an Asian-associated ancestry cluster showed fewer N-insertions than the 666-donor mean.

Sequenced material: PBMCs. V usage is TRBV19 and J usage is TRBJ2-3; TRBD2 aligns across 11 bases. The sequence was collected from a woman aged 40 to 55 in good health and CMV-seropositive. The chain's CDR3 is CASNGVAGGVDTQYF. CDR3 nucleotide sequence: TGTGCCAGTAACGGGGTAGCGGGGGGGGTAGATACGCAGTATTTT.